A selection of T cell receptor beta chains follows, all from one sample in a study of blood T cell repertoires in COVID-19. Assay: immunoSEQ multiplex PCR; the TCRdb copy retains only in-frame clones and omits some. Of around 200,000 clones in the sample, around four fifths are singletons; the top ten hold 2.5% to 3%. Sequencing was carried out using peripheral blood. The receptors were sampled from a man aged 50-59 years with active or convalescent COVID-19. Both conserved end residues are part of each CDR3. The D gene is left open where the match is weak. Only some rows state a clone size, as once, few, many or a class for expanded clones.

D | length | J | size | V | DNA | CDR3
. | 15 | TRBJ1-5 | . | TRBV19 | TGTGCCAGTAGTATTTCCAGGGGCCAAAATCAGCCCCAGCATTTT | CASSISRGQNQPQHF
. | 14 | TRBJ1-4 | . | TRBV5-1 | TGCGCCAGCAGCCCTCGAGCAACTAATGAAAAACTGTTTTTT | CASSPRATNEKLFF
TRBD2 | 15 | TRBJ2-7 | few | TRBV2 | TGTGCCAGCAGGGGTCCAACTAGCGGGAGAGGCGAGCAGTACTTC | CASRGPTSGRGEQYF
. | 13 | TRBJ1-1 | . | TRBV6-5 | TGTGCCAGCAGCCCATTTGGAGACACTGAAGCTTTCTTT | CASSPFGDTEAFF
. | 15 | TRBJ2-5 | . | TRBV4-3 | TGCGCCGGGAGGGGGAGTCCGGTTTTCCAAGAGACCCAGTACTTC | CAGRGSPVFQETQYF
. | 16 | TRBJ2-7 | . | TRBV15 | TGTGCCACCAGCAGAGTTAAGTGGATAGGGGAGGACGAGCAGTACTTC | CATSRVKWIGEDEQYF
TRBD1 | 14 | TRBJ2-7 | . | TRBV2 | TGTGCCAGCAGGGCAGACAGGGGGCTGGACGAGCAGTACTTC | CASRADRGLDEQYF
. | 14 | TRBJ1-1 | once | TRBV5-5 | TGTGCCAGCAGCTTGAACAGCATGAACACTGAAGCTTTCTTT | CASSLNSMNTEAFF
. | 13 | TRBJ1-5 | . | TRBV12-3/TRBV12-4 | TGTGCCAGCACCACTTCCCATAATCAGCCCCAGCATTTT | CASTTSHNQPQHF
. | 15 | TRBJ1-1 | . | TRBV4-1 | TGCGCCAGCAGCCAGATCCCTCGGGGGGACACTGAAGCTTTCTTT | CASSQIPRGDTEAFF
TRBD2 | 15 | TRBJ2-1 | . | TRBV9 | TGTGCCAGCAGCGTGGGACTAGCGGAATACAATGAGCAGTTCTTC | CASSVGLAEYNEQFF
TRBD1 | 16 | TRBJ1-2 | . | TRBV30 | TGTGCCTGGAAAGGGGGCCGCTCTCAAGGGGCTGGGGGCTACACCTTC | CAWKGGRSQGAGGYTF
TRBD2 | 16 | TRBJ2-2 | . | TRBV5-4 | TGTGCCAGCAGCCCCTCCCAGCGGGGGTACACCGGGGAGCTGTTTTTT | CASSPSQRGYTGELFF
. | 14 | TRBJ2-3 | . | TRBV3-1/TRBV3-2 | TGTGCCAGCAGCCCCCAGGCCTTTTTTTCTACGCAGTATTTT | CASSPQAFFSTQYF
TRBD1 | 14 | TRBJ2-7 | once | TRBV9 | TGTGCCAGCAGCCCGGGACAGAGTACCTACGAGCAGTACTTC | CASSPGQSTYEQYF
. | 14 | TRBJ1-1 | . | TRBV6-5 | TGTGCCGCCACCCGTGGGGGGTTGAACACTGAAGCTTTCTTT | CAATRGGLNTEAFF
. | 14 | TRBJ2-3 | . | TRBV5-8 | TGTGCCAGCAGCTTGGGACAGGCCCAGGATACGCAGTATTTT | CASSLGQAQDTQYF
TRBD2 | 14 | TRBJ2-1 | many | TRBV3-1/TRBV3-2 | TGTGCCAGCAGCCACCTTAGCGGGAGCCATGAGCAGTTCTTC | CASSHLSGSHEQFF
TRBD1 | 14 | TRBJ2-4 | . | TRBV20-1 | TGCAGTGCTAGTAGGGGGCTGGCCAAAAACATTCAGTACTTC | CSASRGLAKNIQYF
TRBD1 | 14 | TRBJ1-5 | once | TRBV2 | TGTGCCAGCAGTGAGGGGACAGGCTATCAGCCCCAGCATTTT | CASSEGTGYQPQHF